These 18 T cell receptor beta chains were sequenced from one sample in a study of blood T cells in healthy people across ages. Primed by a sample-barcoded 5' primer and a J-beta primer mix, a second PCR proceeded for about 6 to 12 cycles. One entry per CDR3 protein, called by TCRdb with MiXCR from the 5' RACE reads. The sample yields about 1.5 million distinct CDR3 sequences, around 42% seen once. What was sequenced was blood. The receptors here all came from a woman aged 18-29 years in good health.

The gene calls are TRBV6-2 or TRBV6-3 and TRBJ2-5; no firm D call. This CDR3 has 15 residues. The ends were cut back, 4 bases at V and 4 bases at J, with 16 bases in the middle. Germline loops: CDR1 MNHEY, CDR2 SVGEGT. CDR3 nucleotides: TGTGCCAGCAGTTCCCCTAAGGGCCTTGGAGAGACCCAGTACTTC. It codes for CASSSPKGLGETQYF.

This clonotype was observed a handful of times. The chain combines TRBV20-1 with TRBJ2-5, with D maybe TRBD2 (6 bases). The CDR3 has 14 amino acids. Germline CDR1 and CDR2: DFQATT and SNEGSKA (reference sequence). The germline V and J ends were trimmed by 6 bases and 3 bases, with 17 bases remaining between them. The DNA of the CDR3 is TGCAGTGCCCCTCGATGGGGCGGGGAAGAGACCCAGTACTTC. Translating it yields CSAPRWGGEETQYF.

CDR3 amino acids: CASSPLGQSWAYEQYF. CDR3 bases: TGTGCCAGCAGTCCACTCGGACAGTCTTGGGCCTACGAGCAGTACTTC. The rearrangement uses TRBV6-5 and TRBJ2-7, with D perhaps TRBD1 (6 bases). The CDR3 extends over 16 amino acids. CDR1 and CDR2 (germline): MNHEY, SVGAGI. V shed 5 bases and J shed 2 bases, with 19 bases lying between them.

This chain uses TRBV2 with TRBJ2-3; TRBD2 agrees at 9 bases. The CDR3 runs to 17 residues. Germline CDR1 reads SNHLY; CDR2 reads FYNNEI. Unmatched junction bases numbered 11, after V lost 4 bases and J lost 3 bases. CDR3 sequence: CASSVGISGGRTDTQYF. The CDR3 DNA reads as TGTGCCAGCAGTGTCGGTATTAGCGGGGGCAGAACAGATACGCAGTATTTT.

The chain couples TRBV6-1 to TRBJ1-5; TRBD1 aligns across 11 bases. Germline V gene lookup returns CDR1 MNHNS and CDR2 SASEGT. This CDR3 has 18 amino acids. The V gene end was trimmed by 6 bases and the J gene end by 1 base; junction bases not matched to a gene: 11. CDR3 amino acids: CASSPGTGGDRSNQPQHF. The CDR3 bases are TGTGCCAGCAGCCCGGGGACAGGGGGAGATCGGAGCAATCAGCCCCAGCATTTT.

This clonotype was recorded a few times. This sequence joins TRBV12-3 or TRBV12-4 and TRBJ1-2, with a tentative D call TRBD1 (5 bases). V lost 3 bases to trimming and J lost 4 bases, with 12 bases between them. The CDR3 covers 14 residues. The DNA for the CDR3 is TGTGCCAGCAGTTTGGGGGGTGCTGTCTATGGCTACACCTTC. It specifies CASSLGGAVYGYTF.

CDR3: CATSGRNTEAFF. The CDR3 nucleotides are TGTGCCACCTCAGGGCGGAACACTGAAGCTTTCTTT. The chain carries TRBV15 and TRBJ1-1; a possible D gene is TRBD1 (5 bases). The germline V gene has CDR1 LNHNV and CDR2 YYDKDF (reference sequence). The CDR3 contains 12 residues. Trimming removed 8 bases at V and 1 base at J, with 8 bases between.

This chain connects TRBV4-1 to TRBJ1-2, with D maybe TRBD1 (6 bases). Germline V gene data show CDR1 as MGHRA and CDR2 as YSYEKL. Trimming pared 1 base from V and 4 bases from J, leaving 13 bases between. The CDR3 length is 15 residues. CDR3 nucleotides: TGCGCCAGCAGCCAAGCGCAGACAGGCCCCTATGGCTACACCTTC. Protein sequence: CASSQAQTGPYGYTF.

The rearrangement uses TRBV7-9 and TRBJ2-5; D might be TRBD1 (6 bases). Trimming took off 1 base at V and 11 bases at J, with 20 bases between the two ends. Germline CDR1 is SEHNR and CDR2 is FQNEAQ (reference sequence). The CDR3 is 15 amino acids. The CDR3 nucleotides are TGTGCCAGCAGCTTAGGGCAGGGGACCGGGTATGAGCAGTACTTC. This encodes CASSLGQGTGYEQYF.

Comments on this clonotype: This may be a read error: a much more frequent sequence differs by one nucleotide. This rearrangement joins TRBV4-1 to TRBJ2-3, with TRBD2 matching 15 bases. The CDR3 is 19 residues long. From germline, CDR1 is MGHRA and CDR2 YSYEKL. The chain's CDR3 is CVSSQRGTSGGPSTDTQYF. CDR3 sequence (DNA): TGCGTCAGCAGCCAAAGAGGGACTAGCGGGGGGCCAAGCACAGATACGCAGTATTTT.

The V and J genes are TRBV7-9 and TRBJ1-1; D gene uncertain. V dropped 4 bases and J dropped 8 bases, with 11 bases sitting between them. CDR1 SEHNR and CDR2 FQNEAQ come from the germline V gene (reference sequence). The CDR3 covers 12 residues. The CDR3 region is CASSWAGGEAFF. The DNA for the CDR3 is TGTGCCAGCAGCTGGGCGGGCGGCGAAGCTTTCTTT. Supplemented by reference TRBV7-9 and TRBJ1-1, the full variable domain reads DTGVSQNPRHKITKRGQNVTFRCDPISEHNRLYWYRQTLGQGPEFLTYFQNEAQLEKSRLLSDRFSAERPKGSFSTLEIQRTEQGDSAMYLCASSWAGGEAFFGQGTRLTVV.

The V call is TRBV7-9, the J call TRBJ2-5; 10 positions agree with TRBD1. CDR1 and CDR2 from the germline V gene are SEHNR and FQNEAQ (reference sequence). V shed 5 bases, J shed 11 bases, and the junction held 20 bases outside the gene matches. CDR3 length: 17 residues. CDR3 sequence: CASSPREGTGVFYEQYF. CDR3 DNA sequence: TGTGCCAGCAGCCCCCGTGAGGGGACAGGGGTTTTCTATGAGCAGTACTTC.

The chain links TRBV4-1 to TRBJ2-7, with D perhaps TRBD1 (6 bases). The germline V gene has CDR1 MGHRA and CDR2 YSYEKL. Trimming pared 3 bases from V and 2 bases from J, leaving 11 bases between. The CDR3 is 14 residues long. The DNA for the CDR3 is TGCGCCAGCAGCCACTCACAGGGACCCTACGAGCAGTACTTC. It encodes CASSHSQGPYEQYF.

This clonotype has only a few counts. The CDR3 DNA is TGTGCCAGCAGCTCCGGACCGGTAAAGTATGGCTACACCTTC. Its translation is CASSSGPVKYGYTF. The V call is TRBV7-9, the J call TRBJ1-2; no definite D call. Trimming cost V 4 bases and J 5 bases, with 14 bases left between them. Germline lookup yields CDR1 SEHNR and CDR2 FQNEAQ (reference sequence). The CDR3 has 14 residues.

This chain connects TRBV27 to TRBJ2-4; 8 bases line up with TRBD2. Germline CDR1 and CDR2: MNHEY and SMNVEV (reference sequence). J was trimmed by 13 bases and V by 5 bases; bases with no gene match: 13. This CDR3 comprises 14 residues. The CDR3: CASSPPAGVQEQYF. The CDR3 nucleotides read TGTGCCAGCAGTCCACCAGCGGGAGTTCAGGAGCAGTACTTC.

The V gene is TRBV18, the J gene TRBJ2-3; a possible D gene is TRBD2 (6 bases). V was shortened by 0 bases and J by 7 bases, with 17 bases between the two germline ends. CDR1 is KGHSH and CDR2 is LQKENI in the germline V gene. The CDR3 is made up of 16 amino acids. CDR3 protein: CASSPPVAGLENTQYF. DNA for the CDR3: TGTGCCAGCTCACCACCGGTTGCGGGACTTGAGAATACGCAGTATTTT.

The chain links TRBV19 to TRBJ2-1, with TRBD1 matching over 11 bases. CDR1 is LNHDA, CDR2 SQIVND, per germline (reference sequence). This CDR3 is built from 16 residues. V shed 8 bases and J 1 base; nucleotides not matched to a gene: 7. The CDR3 region has the DNA TGTGCCAGTGGGGCCGGGACAGGGGGTTCCTACAATGAGCAGTTCTTC. Its protein is CASGAGTGGSYNEQFF.

In its sample, this clonotype was seen a few times. The genes are TRBV5-1 and TRBJ2-7, with D maybe TRBD2 (5 bases). The CDR3 covers 15 residues. Germline V gives CDR1 SGHRS, CDR2 YFSETQ. Trimming pared 7 bases from V and 0 bases from J, leaving 17 bases between. The DNA for the CDR3 is TGCGCCAGCCTTCCCGGGGTACAAAACTCCTACGAGCAGTACTTC. Translated, it gives CASLPGVQNSYEQYF.